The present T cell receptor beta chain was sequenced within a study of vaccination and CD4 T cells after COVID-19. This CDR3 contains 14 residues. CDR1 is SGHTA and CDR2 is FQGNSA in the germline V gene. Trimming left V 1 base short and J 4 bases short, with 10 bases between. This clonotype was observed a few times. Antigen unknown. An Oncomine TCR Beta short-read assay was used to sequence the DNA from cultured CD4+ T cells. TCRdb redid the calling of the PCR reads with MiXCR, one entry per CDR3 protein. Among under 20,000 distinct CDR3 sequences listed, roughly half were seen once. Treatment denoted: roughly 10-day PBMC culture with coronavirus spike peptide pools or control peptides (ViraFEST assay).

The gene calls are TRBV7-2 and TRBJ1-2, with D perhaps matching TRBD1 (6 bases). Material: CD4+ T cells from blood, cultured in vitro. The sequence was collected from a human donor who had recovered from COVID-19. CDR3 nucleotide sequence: TGTGCCAGCAGCTTAGGGGGGGGCCTCTATGGCTACACCTTC. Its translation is CASSLGGGLYGYTF.